These 11 T cell receptor beta chains share one sample of origin, sequenced in a study of human CD8 memory T cell subsets. UMI-labeled 5' RACE was the method by which TCR beta libraries were made. TCRdb reprocessed the 5' RACE reads, keeping one entry per CDR3 protein, no DNA. The sample holds under 20,000 distinct CDR3 sequences. The source material was CD8+ T cells from PBMCs. All receptors derive from a human donor in good health.

The CDR3 spells CSARDYQRTSSYNEQFF. The chain uses TRBV20-1 and TRBJ2-1. The CDR3 contains 17 residues. In germline, CDR1 is DFQATT, CDR2 SNEGSKA (reference sequence).

V and J are TRBV3-1 and TRBJ1-5. There are 13 residues in the CDR3. CDR1 and CDR2 (germline): LGHDT, YNNKEL (reference sequence). CDR3: CASSLSGWRPQHF.

The chain employs TRBV3-1 and TRBJ2-1; as DNA is missing, the TRBD1 call by TCRdb cannot be tested. CDR3 length equals 14 residues. Germline CDR1 and CDR2: LGHDT and YNNKEL (reference sequence). CDR3 amino acids: CASSQEQVYNEQFF.

The chain is built from TRBV10-3 and TRBJ2-1. The CDR3 length is 11 residues. Germline V CDR1 and CDR2: ENHRY, SYGVKD. The chain's CDR3 is CAISANNEQFF.

The CDR3 reads CASGSEGGETQYF. The gene calls are TRBV5-4 and TRBJ2-5; without DNA, the TCRdb call of TRBD1 cannot be checked. The germline V gene has CDR1 SGHNT and CDR2 YYREEE (reference sequence). This CDR3 has 13 amino acids. Full variable domain (remainder filled in from reference TRBV5-4 and TRBJ2-5): ETGVTQSPTHLIKTRGQQVTLRCSSQSGHNTVSWYQQALGQGPQFIFQYYREEENGRGNFPPRFSGLQFPNYSSELNVNALELDDSALYLCASGSEGGETQYFGPGTRLLVL.

The chain has TRBV7-8 and TRBJ2-3; TCRdb's D gene call, TRBD1, goes unchecked for lack of DNA. CDR1 SGHVS and CDR2 FQNEAQ come from the germline V gene. The CDR3 has 14 residues. CDR3 amino acids: CASSLYGDQSTQYF.

According to its frequency, this clonotype is medium-sized. This chain joins TRBV4-3 and TRBJ2-2; TCRdb proposes TRBD1, but this gene call is untestable without DNA. CDR3 length: 19 amino acids. Germline V gives CDR1 LGHNA, CDR2 YSLEER. This CDR3 is CASSQETSLASLNTGELFF.

The chain uses TRBV20-1 and TRBJ2-7; TCRdb's D call, TRBD1, is unchecked because there is no DNA. CDR1 and CDR2 from the germline V gene are DFQATT and SNEGSKA (reference sequence). This CDR3 comprises 15 residues. The CDR3 reads CSARDRVGAQYEQYF.

This sequence joins TRBV29-1 and TRBJ2-7; TCRdb outputs TRBD1, but without DNA this stays unchecked. The CDR3 runs 15 residues. CDR1 and CDR2 from the germline V gene are SQVTM and ANQGSEA. CDR3 region: CSVESRGDSSYEQYF.

The rearrangement links TRBV7-8 to TRBJ1-1. Germline CDR1 reads SGHVS; CDR2 reads FQNEAQ. The CDR3 covers 13 residues. The CDR3 is CASSPNMNTEAFF.

The rearrangement links TRBV29-1 to TRBJ2-5; without DNA, the TCRdb call of TRBD2 cannot be checked. CDR3 length: 14 residues. The germline CDR1 and CDR2 sequences are SQVTM and ANQGSEA. The CDR3 sequence is CSVRGLAGEETQYF.